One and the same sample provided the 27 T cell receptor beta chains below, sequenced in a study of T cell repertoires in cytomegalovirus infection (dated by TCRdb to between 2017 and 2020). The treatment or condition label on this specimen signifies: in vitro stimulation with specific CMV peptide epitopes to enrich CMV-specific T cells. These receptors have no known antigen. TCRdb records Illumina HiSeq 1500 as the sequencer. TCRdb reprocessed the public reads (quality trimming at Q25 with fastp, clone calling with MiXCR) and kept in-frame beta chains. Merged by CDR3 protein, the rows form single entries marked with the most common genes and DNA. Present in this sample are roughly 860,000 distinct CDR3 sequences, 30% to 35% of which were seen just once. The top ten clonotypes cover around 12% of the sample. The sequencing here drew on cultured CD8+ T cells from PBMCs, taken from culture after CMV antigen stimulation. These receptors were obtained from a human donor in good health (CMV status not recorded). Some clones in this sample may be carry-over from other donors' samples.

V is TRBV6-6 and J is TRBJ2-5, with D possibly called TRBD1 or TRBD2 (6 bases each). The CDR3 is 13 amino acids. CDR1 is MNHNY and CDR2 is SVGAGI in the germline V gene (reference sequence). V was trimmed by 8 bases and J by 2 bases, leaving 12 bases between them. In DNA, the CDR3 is TGTGCCAGCCTCTGGGGGGCGCAAGAGACCCAGTACTTC. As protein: CASLWGAQETQYF.

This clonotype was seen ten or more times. The CDR3 DNA sequence: TGTGCCAGCAGCATACAGGGCTCTGGAAACACCATATATTTT. It is translated as CASSIQGSGNTIYF. V and J are TRBV7-8 and TRBJ1-3, with D possibly TRBD1 on 6 matching bases. CDR1 SGHVS and CDR2 FQNEAQ come from the germline V gene. There are 14 residues in the CDR3. Trimming left V 5 bases short and J 0 bases short, with 8 bases between. The full variable domain, with the rest looked up from reference TRBV7-8 and TRBJ1-3, is GAGVSQSPRYKVAKRGQDVALRCDPISGHVSLFWYQQALGQGPEFLTYFQNEAQLDKSGLPSDRFFAERPEGSVSTLKIQRTQQEDSAVYLCASSIQGSGNTIYFGEGSWLTVV.

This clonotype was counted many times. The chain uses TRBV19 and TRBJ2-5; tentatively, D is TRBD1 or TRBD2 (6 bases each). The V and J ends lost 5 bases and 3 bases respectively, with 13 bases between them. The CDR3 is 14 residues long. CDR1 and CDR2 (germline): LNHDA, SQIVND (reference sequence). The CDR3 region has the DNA TGTGCCAGTAGTTCCGGGGGCGGAGAAGAGACCCAGTACTTC. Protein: CASSSGGGEETQYF.

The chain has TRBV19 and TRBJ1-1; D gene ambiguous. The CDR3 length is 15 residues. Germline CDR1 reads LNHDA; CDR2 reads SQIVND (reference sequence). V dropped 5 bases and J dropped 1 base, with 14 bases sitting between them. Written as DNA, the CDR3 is TGTGCCAGTAGTTGGTTTCATGCGGAGAACACTGAAGCTTTCTTT. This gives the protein CASSWFHAENTEAFF.

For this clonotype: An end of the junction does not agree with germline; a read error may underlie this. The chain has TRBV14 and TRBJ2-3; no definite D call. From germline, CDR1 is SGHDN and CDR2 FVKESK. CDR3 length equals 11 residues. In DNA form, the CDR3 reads TGTGCCAGCAGCCACACAAATACGCAGTATTTT. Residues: CASSHTNTQYF.

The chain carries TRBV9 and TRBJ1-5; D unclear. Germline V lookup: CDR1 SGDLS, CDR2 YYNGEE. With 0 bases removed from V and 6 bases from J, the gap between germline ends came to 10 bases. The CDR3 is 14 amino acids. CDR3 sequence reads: CASSVEAGTQPQHF. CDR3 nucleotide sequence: TGTGCCAGCAGCGTAGAGGCAGGTACTCAGCCCCAGCATTTT.

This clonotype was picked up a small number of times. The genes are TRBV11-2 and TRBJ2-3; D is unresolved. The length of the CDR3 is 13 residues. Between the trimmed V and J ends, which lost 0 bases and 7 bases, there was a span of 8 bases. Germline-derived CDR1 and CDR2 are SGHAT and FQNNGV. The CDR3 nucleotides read TGTGCCAGCAGCTTAGAGAACTCTAATACGCAGTATTTT. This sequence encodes CASSLENSNTQYF.

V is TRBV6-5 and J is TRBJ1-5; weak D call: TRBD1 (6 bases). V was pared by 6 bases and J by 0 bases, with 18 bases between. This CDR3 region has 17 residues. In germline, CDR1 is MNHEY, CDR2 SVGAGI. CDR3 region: CASSPTGYGYSNQPQHF. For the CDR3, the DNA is TGTGCCAGCAGCCCCACAGGGTACGGATATAGCAATCAGCCCCAGCATTTT.

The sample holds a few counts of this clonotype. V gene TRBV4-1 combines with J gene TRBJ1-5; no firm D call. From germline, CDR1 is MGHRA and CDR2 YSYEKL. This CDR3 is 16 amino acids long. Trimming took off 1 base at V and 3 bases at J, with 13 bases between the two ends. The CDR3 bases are TGCGCCAGCAGCCAAGGCGCCGGTAGGCCCAATCAGCCCCAGCATTTT. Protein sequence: CASSQGAGRPNQPQHF.

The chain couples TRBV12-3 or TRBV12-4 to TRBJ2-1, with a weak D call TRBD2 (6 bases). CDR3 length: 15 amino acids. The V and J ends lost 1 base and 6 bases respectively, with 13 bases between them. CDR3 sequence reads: CASSLGGSGFNEQFF. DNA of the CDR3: TGTGCCAGCAGTTTAGGTGGTAGCGGCTTCAATGAGCAGTTCTTC.

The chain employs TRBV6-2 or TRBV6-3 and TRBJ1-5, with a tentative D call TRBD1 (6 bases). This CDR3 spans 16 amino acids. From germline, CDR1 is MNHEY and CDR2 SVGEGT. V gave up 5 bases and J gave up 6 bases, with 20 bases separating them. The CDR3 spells CASSLPGGQRGQPQHF. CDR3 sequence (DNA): TGTGCCAGCAGTCTCCCCGGGGGGCAAAGAGGTCAGCCCCAGCATTTT.

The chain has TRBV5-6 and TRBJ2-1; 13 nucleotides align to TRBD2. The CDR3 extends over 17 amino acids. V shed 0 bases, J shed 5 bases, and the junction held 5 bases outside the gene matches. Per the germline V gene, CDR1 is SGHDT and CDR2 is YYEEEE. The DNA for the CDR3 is TGTGCCAGCAGCTTGGCCCTAGGACTAGCGGGGGACAATGAGCAGTTCTTC. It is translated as CASSLALGLAGDNEQFF.

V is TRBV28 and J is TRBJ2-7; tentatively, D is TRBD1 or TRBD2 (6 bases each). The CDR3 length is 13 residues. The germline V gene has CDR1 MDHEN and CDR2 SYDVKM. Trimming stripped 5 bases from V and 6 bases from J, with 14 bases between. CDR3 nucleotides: TGTGCCAGCAGTATAATACAGGGAGGCGAGCAGTACGTC. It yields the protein CASSIIQGGEQYV.

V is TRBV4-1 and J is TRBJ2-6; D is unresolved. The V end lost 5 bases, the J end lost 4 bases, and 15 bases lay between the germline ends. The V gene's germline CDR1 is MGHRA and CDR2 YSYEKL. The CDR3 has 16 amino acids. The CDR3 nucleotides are TGCGCCAGCAGCACCCGACAAGTATCCGGGGCCAACGTCCTGACTTTC. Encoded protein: CASSTRQVSGANVLTF.

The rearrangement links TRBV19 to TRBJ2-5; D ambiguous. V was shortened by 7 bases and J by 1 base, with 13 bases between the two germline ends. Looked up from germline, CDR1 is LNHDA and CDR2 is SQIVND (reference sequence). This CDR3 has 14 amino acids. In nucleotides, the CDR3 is TGTGCCAGTAATGACGGCAGGAGCCAAGAGACCCAGTACTTC. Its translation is CASNDGRSQETQYF. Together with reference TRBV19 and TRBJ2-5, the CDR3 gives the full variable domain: DGGITQSPKYLFRKEGQNVTLSCEQNLNHDAMYWYRQDPGQGLRLIYYSQIVNDFQKGDIAEGYSVSREKKESFPLTVTSAQKNPTAFYLCASNDGRSQETQYFGPGTRLLVL.

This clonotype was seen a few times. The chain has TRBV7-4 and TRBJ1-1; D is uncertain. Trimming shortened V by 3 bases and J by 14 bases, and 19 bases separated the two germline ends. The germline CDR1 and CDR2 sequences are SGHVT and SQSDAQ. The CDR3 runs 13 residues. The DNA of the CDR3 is TGTGCCAGCAGCTTTCCCGACGGAATAGCGGGATTCTTT. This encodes CASSFPDGIAGFF.

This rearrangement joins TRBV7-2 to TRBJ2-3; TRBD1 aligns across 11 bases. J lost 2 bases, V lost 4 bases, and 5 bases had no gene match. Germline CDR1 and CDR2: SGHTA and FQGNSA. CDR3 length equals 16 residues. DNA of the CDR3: TGTGCCAGCAGCTATGGGACAGGGGGGATCACAGATACGCAGTATTTT. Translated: CASSYGTGGITDTQYF.

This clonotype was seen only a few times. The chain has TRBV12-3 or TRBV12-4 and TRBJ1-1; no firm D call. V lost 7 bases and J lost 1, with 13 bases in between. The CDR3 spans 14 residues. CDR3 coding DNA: TGTGCCAGCACGCCCCCAGGTTGGAACACTGAAGCTTTCTTT. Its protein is CASTPPGWNTEAFF.

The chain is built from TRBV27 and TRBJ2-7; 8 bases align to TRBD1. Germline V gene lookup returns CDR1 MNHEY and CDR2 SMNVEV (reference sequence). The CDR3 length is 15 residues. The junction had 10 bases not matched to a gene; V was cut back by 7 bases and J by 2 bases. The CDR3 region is CASKTDRGRTYEQYF. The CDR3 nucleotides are TGTGCCAGCAAGACCGACAGGGGAAGGACCTACGAGCAGTACTTC.

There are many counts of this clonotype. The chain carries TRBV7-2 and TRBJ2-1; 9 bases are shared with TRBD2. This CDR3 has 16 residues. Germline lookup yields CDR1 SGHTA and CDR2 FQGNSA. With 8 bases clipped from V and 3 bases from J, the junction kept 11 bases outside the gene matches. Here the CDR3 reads CASRGLGAGGYNEQFF. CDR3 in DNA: TGTGCCAGCCGAGGGCTAGGAGCGGGGGGCTACAATGAGCAGTTCTTC.

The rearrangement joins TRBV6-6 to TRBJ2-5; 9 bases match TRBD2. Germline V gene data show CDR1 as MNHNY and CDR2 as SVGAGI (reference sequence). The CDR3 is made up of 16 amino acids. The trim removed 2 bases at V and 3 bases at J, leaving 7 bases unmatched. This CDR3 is CASSYVAGATKETQYF. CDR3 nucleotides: TGTGCCAGCAGTTACGTAGCGGGGGCCACCAAAGAGACCCAGTACTTC.

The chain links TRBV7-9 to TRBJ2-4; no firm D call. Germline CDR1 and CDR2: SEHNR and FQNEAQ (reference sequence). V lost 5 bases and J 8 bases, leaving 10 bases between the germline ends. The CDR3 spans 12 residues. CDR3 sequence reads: CASSTLVDIQYF. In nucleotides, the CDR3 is TGTGCCAGCAGCACCCTAGTGGACATTCAGTACTTC.

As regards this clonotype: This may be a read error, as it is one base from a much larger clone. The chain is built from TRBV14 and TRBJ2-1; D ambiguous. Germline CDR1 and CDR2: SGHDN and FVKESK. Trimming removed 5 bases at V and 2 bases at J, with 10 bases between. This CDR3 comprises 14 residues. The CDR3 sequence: CASSVTWTYNEQFF. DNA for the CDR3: TGTGCCAGCAGCGTGACATGGACCTACAATGAGCAGTTCTTC.

For the CDR3, the DNA is TGTGCCAGCAGCCTTAGCGGGGGGCCTCACAATGAGCAGTTCTTC. Translating it yields CASSLSGGPHNEQFF. This chain links TRBV11-2 with TRBJ2-1; TRBD2 agrees at 10 bases. V was pared by 5 bases and J by 5 bases, with 6 bases of the junction left unmatched. The CDR3 contains 15 residues. Germline lookup yields CDR1 SGHAT and CDR2 FQNNGV.

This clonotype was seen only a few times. DNA for the CDR3: TGTGCCAGCGGATCCCGGGACAGGGGGCGTCTTGGCTACACCTTC. Translation gives CASGSRDRGRLGYTF. The rearrangement joins TRBV7-9 to TRBJ1-2; TRBD1 matches 12 bases. This CDR3 region has 15 residues. CDR1 and CDR2 (germline): SEHNR, FQNEAQ (reference sequence). Trimming cost V 8 bases and J 7 bases; bases outside gene matches: 11.

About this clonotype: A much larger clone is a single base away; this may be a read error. This CDR3 reads CVSSPSGGYEQYF. The CDR3 region has the DNA TGTGTCAGCAGCCCTAGCGGGGGCTACGAGCAGTACTTC. The chain combines TRBV7-6 with TRBJ2-7; 10 nucleotides match TRBD2. CDR3 size: 13 residues. Germline values: CDR1 SGHVS, CDR2 FNYEAQ. The variable domain in full, with the rest retrieved from reference TRBV7-6 and TRBJ2-7, is GAGVSQSPRYKVTKRGQDVALRCDPISGHVSLYWYRQALGQGPEFLTYFNYEAQQDKSGLPNDRFSAERPEGSISTLTIQRTEQRDSAMYRCVSSPSGGYEQYFGPGTRLTVT.

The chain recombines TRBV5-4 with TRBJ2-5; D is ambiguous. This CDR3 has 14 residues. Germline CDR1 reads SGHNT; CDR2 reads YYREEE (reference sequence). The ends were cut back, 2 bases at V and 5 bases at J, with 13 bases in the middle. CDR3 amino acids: CASSFYPSGETQYF. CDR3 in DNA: TGTGCCAGCAGCTTCTACCCGAGTGGGGAGACCCAGTACTTC.